A selection of T cell receptor beta chains follows, all from one sample in a study of beta chain features in type 1 diabetes. Assay: immunoSEQ multiplex PCR; the TCRdb copy retains only in-frame clones and omits some. The sample contains about 230,000 clones, about 9.3% of which appear only once. The sequenced sample was naive CD4+ T cells from blood. These receptors originate from a woman aged 18-30 years in good health. Each CDR3 is given with its conserved first and last residue. The order of the fields is D gene, clone size, V gene, CDR3 length, J gene, CDR3 protein, CDR3 DNA. D genes are given only for firm matches. Clone size is shown for a subset of rows, as once, few, many or a class of expanded clone.

TRBD1	many	TRBV7-2	13	TRBJ1-2	CASIPDRGSGYTF	TGTGCCAGCATTCCGGACAGGGGCTCCGGCTACACCTTC
TRBD1	.	TRBV7-8	14	TRBJ1-6	CASSVGQGTSPLHF	TGTGCCAGCAGCGTTGGACAGGGTACTTCACCCCTCCACTTT
TRBD2	.	TRBV5-4	16	TRBJ2-3	CASSLGGSGRGDTQYF	TGTGCCAGCAGCTTGGGGGGTAGCGGGAGGGGAGATACGCAGTATTTT
TRBD1	many	TRBV7-9	14	TRBJ2-7	CASGFWDRAYEQYF	TGTGCCAGCGGGTTCTGGGACAGGGCCTACGAGCAGTACTTC
TRBD2	few	TRBV19	16	TRBJ2-7	CASSVRLAGGAYEQYF	TGTGCCAGTAGTGTCCGACTAGCGGGGGGGGCCTACGAGCAGTACTTC
TRBD1	few	TRBV25-1	18	TRBJ1-2	CASSEWGTGDGFNYGYTF	TGTGCCAGCAGTGAATGGGGGACAGGGGATGGATTTAACTATGGCTACACCTTC
TRBD1	few	TRBV27	17	TRBJ1-5	CASSLGGLGTDDQPQHF	TGTGCCAGCAGTTTAGGGGGGCTCGGGACAGACGATCAGCCCCAGCATTTT
.	.	TRBV27	15	TRBJ2-7	CASSPHRGRRYEQYF	TGTGCCAGCAGTCCCCATCGAGGGCGGCGGTACGAGCAGTACTTC
.	.	TRBV9	15	TRBJ1-1	CASSVGGLMNTEAFF	TGTGCCAGCAGCGTAGGGGGACTGATGAACACTGAAGCTTTCTTT
TRBD1	few	TRBV5-1	15	TRBJ1-2	CASSYAGQKNYGYTF	TGCGCCAGCAGCTATGCGGGACAGAAAAACTATGGCTACACCTTC
.	few	TRBV27	16	TRBJ2-1	CASSLSGGGIYNEQFF	TGTGCCAGCAGTTTATCAGGGGGAGGGATCTACAATGAGCAGTTCTTC
.	few	TRBV19	13	TRBJ1-2	CASTPGGNYGYTF	TGTGCCAGTACCCCTGGGGGCAACTATGGCTACACCTTC
TRBD1	few	TRBV18	14	TRBJ1-1	CASSPLQGAANAFF	TGTGCCAGCTCACCTTTACAGGGGGCGGCGAACGCTTTCTTT
.	few	TRBV6-5	14	TRBJ1-1	CASSYSRGRDEAFF	TGTGCCAGCAGTTACTCGCGGGGAAGGGATGAAGCTTTCTTT
.	.	TRBV11-2	13	TRBJ1-2	CASSLAGYYGYTF	TGTGCCAGCAGCTTGGCGGGCTACTATGGCTACACCTTC
.	.	TRBV10-3	16	TRBJ2-2	CAISESSPGWSGELFF	TGTGCCATCAGTGAGTCGAGTCCAGGTTGGTCCGGGGAGCTGTTTTTT
TRBD1	.	TRBV29-1	15	TRBJ2-7	CSVASGFEGAYEQYF	TGCAGCGTTGCGTCGGGGTTCGAGGGGGCCTACGAGCAGTACTTT
.	.	TRBV5-1	15	TRBJ1-1	CASSLAEGRGTEAFF	TGCGCCAGCAGCTTGGCGGAAGGGAGGGGAACTGAAGCTTTCTTT
TRBD1	few	TRBV30	12	TRBJ1-2	CAWGTGNYGYTF	TGTGCCTGGGGGACAGGGAACTATGGCTACACCTTC
.	few	TRBV7-2	17	TRBJ1-4	CASSLIPPLGQGEKLFF	TGTGCCAGCAGCTTGATCCCGCCATTGGGGCAGGGCGAAAAACTGTTTTTT
TRBD1	few	TRBV11-2	18	TRBJ1-1	CASSLGDRVSLLNTEAFF	TGTGCCAGCAGCTTAGGGGACAGGGTATCCCTCTTGAACACTGAAGCTTTCTTT
.	few	TRBV5-1	13	TRBJ1-3	CASSHGQGNTIYF	TGCGCCAGCAGCCATGGACAGGGAAACACCATATATTTT
TRBD1	few	TRBV6-6	14	TRBJ2-3	CASRTGRGTDTQYF	TGTGCCAGCAGGACAGGGCGGGGCACAGATACGCAGTATTTT
TRBD1	.	TRBV19	14	TRBJ1-1	CASSIGTGNTEAFF	TGTGCCAGTAGCATAGGGACAGGGAACACTGAAGCTTTCTTT
TRBD2	.	TRBV5-6	13	TRBJ2-1	CASSLVVAGNQFF	TGTGCCAGCAGCTTGGTAGTAGCGGGGAATCAGTTCTTC
.	.	TRBV5-1	15	TRBJ1-4	CASSSRETGNEKLFF	TGCGCCAGCAGCTCTCGGGAGACGGGAAATGAAAAACTGTTTTTT
.	few	TRBV28	13	TRBJ2-5	CASSLTVRETQYF	TGTGCCAGCAGTCTAACGGTGAGAGAGACCCAGTACTTC
.	.	TRBV7-2	15	TRBJ2-1	CASSSYLSSYNEQFF	TGTGCCAGCAGCTCGTACCTGAGCTCCTACAATGAGCAGTTCTTC
TRBD1	.	TRBV5-6	17	TRBJ1-4	CASSSDRTGPLGEKLFF	TGTGCCAGCAGCTCCGACCGGACAGGGCCATTAGGTGAAAAACTGTTTTTT
TRBD1	.	TRBV5-4	14	TRBJ2-5	CASSSIGTEETQYF	TGTGCCAGCAGCTCGATCGGGACAGAAGAGACCCAGTACTTC
TRBD1	.	TRBV6-5	14	TRBJ1-5	CASSYAGGGQPQHF	TGTGCCAGCAGTTATGCAGGGGGCGGGCAGCCCCAGCATTTT
TRBD2	.	TRBV5-1	16	TRBJ2-1	CASSLRASGGYNEQFF	TGCGCCAGCAGCTTGAGGGCTAGCGGGGGATACAATGAGCAGTTCTTC
.	.	TRBV5-6	16	TRBJ1-1	CASSLVLGAPLAEAFF	TGTGCCAGCAGCTTGGTTCTAGGCGCTCCGTTGGCTGAAGCTTTCTTT
.	.	TRBV19	14	TRBJ1-2	CASSYGGADSGYTF	TGTGCCAGTAGTTACGGGGGGGCCGACTCGGGCTACACCTTC
TRBD1	.	TRBV7-9	19	TRBJ1-1	CASSPVPPGQGFRNTEAFF	TGTGCCAGCAGCCCCGTACCCCCGGGACAGGGCTTTCGGAACACTGAAGCTTTCTTT
.	.	TRBV5-5	16	TRBJ2-1	CASSLSPRSGYNEQFF	TGTGCCAGCAGCTTGAGTCCCAGGAGCGGGTACAATGAGCAGTTCTTC
.	few	TRBV10-3	14	TRBJ1-1	CAITRDTQNTEAFF	TGTGCCATCACCCGGGACACACAGAACACTGAAGCTTTCTTT
TRBD2	few	TRBV5-6	18	TRBJ2-7	CASSYPGLAVGGSYEQYF	TGTGCCAGCAGCTATCCGGGACTAGCGGTAGGCGGATCCTACGAGCAGTACTTC
TRBD1	.	TRBV27	16	TRBJ1-4	CASSLSLTGRNEKLFF	TGTGCCAGCAGTTTATCCCTGACAGGGAGGAATGAAAAACTGTTTTTT
TRBD2	many	TRBV7-2	17	TRBJ2-1	CASSEILAGGPYNEQFF	TGTGCCAGCAGTGAAATCCTAGCGGGAGGGCCATACAATGAGCAGTTCTTC
TRBD1	.	TRBV11-2	15	TRBJ2-7	CASSLGGRQGYEQYF	TGTGCCAGCAGCTTAGGAGGGCGACAGGGTTACGAGCAGTACTTC
.	many	TRBV7-9	14	TRBJ2-1	CASSSSSSYNEQFF	TGTGCCAGCAGTTCTAGCAGCTCCTACAATGAGCAGTTCTTC
.	.	TRBV19	13	TRBJ1-1	CASKDTLNTEAFF	TGTGCCAGTAAGGACACATTGAACACTGAAGCTTTCTTT
.	.	TRBV6-5	16	TRBJ2-1	CASSFRRSSSYNEQFF	TGTGCCAGCAGTTTCCGCCGGAGCTCGTCCTACAATGAGCAGTTCTTC
.	few	TRBV28	13	TRBJ2-7	CASRPPGLYEQYF	TGTGCCAGCAGACCGCCGGGACTCTACGAGCAGTACTTC
TRBD2	.	TRBV11-3	19	TRBJ2-1	CASSPGTSDLLSSYNEQFF	TGTGCCAGCAGCCCAGGGACTAGCGACCTTCTAAGCTCCTACAATGAGCAGTTCTTC
TRBD2	few	TRBV5-1	16	TRBJ2-5	CASSPNSGRARETQYF	TGCGCCAGCAGCCCCAATAGCGGGAGGGCCCGGGAGACCCAGTACTTC
.	.	TRBV5-1	15	TRBJ1-2	CASSFGGQALDGYTF	TGCGCCAGCTCCTTTGGCGGGCAGGCCCTGGATGGCTACACCTTC
.	.	TRBV18	15	TRBJ1-1	CASSPARSLNTEAFF	TGTGCCAGCTCACCCGCCAGAAGTTTGAACACTGAAGCTTTCTTT